The sequence of this T cell receptor beta chain was determined in a study of beta chain features in type 1 diabetes (dated by TCRdb to the late 2010s). A note on the overall study: No differences in mean age, gender distribution, total cell number or subset yield were found between patients and healthy donors. A total of 90 million to 130 million sorted cells were examined across all samples, and a strong correlation was observed between cell number per subset and RNA yield. In the study, TCRB repertoires of sorted circulating CD4+ T cell subsets from recently diagnosed type 1 diabetes patients were compared with those of matched healthy donors. Naive and central memory subsets were obtained from all 30 or so donors, but regulatory and stem cell-like memory subsets were isolated from only 8 patients and 8 healthy donors.

Study-level results and caveats: Naive, central memory and regulatory TCRB repertoires appeared more similar among patients than among healthy donors. HLA sub-analyses involved small numbers of individuals, so any influence of HLA type on TCRB rearrangement remained unresolved. Because cDNA was sequenced instead of genomic DNA, activated cells with high expression could be over-represented, although the groups did not differ in activation or CD3 levels. Type 1 diabetes patients showed a moderate but significant shortening of TCRB CDR3 length in all four CD4+ subsets. PCR may preferentially amplify shorter templates, but because patient and control samples were amplified and corrected together, any resulting skew would affect both groups equally. At VDJ recombination sites, patients with type 1 diabetes made fewer insertions and deleted more nucleotides, a pattern implying thymic rearrangement abnormalities.

From each donor, a single peripheral blood sample of about 100 mL on average was drawn into heparinised tubes. A BD FACSAria II was used to sort naive, central memory, regulatory and stem cell-like memory CD4+ T cells with a panel that included CD45RO, CCR7, CD25, CD127, CD95 and CD27. All sorted populations exceeded 98% purity. PBMCs were isolated right away by Lymphoprep density gradient centrifugation and were stained directly, without culture. So that batch effects would be minimized, each experiment stained and sorted samples in pairs, pairing one healthy donor with one patient. The High Capacity cDNA Reverse Transcription Kit was used to reverse transcribe all of the isolated RNA, meaning that expressed TCRB transcripts were what got sequenced. Deep immunoSEQ sequencing was performed on naive, central memory and regulatory T cell samples, with an average of about 3.6 million total reads per sample. After sorted cells were lysed in RLT buffer, RNA was extracted with DNase-treated RNeasy Micro or Mini kits, with the choice depending on cell number. To prevent cross-contamination, every cell subset was processed on its own, while patient and healthy donor samples were processed together. Using the immunoSEQ multiplex PCR, TCRB sequences were amplified from cDNA into 87-bp fragments spanning the CDR3 region. Sequencing of the amplicons was done on the Illumina HiSeq platform. Concerning the study's data processing: Synthetic template baselines were used to correct PCR bias computationally, reads within Hamming distance 2 were collapsed together, and singletons that could not be merged were discarded. By aligning reads against IMGT, V, D and J genes, CDR3 length, and insertions or deletions at six rearrangement sites were assigned. Within each subset, clonotype counts were normalized to sorted cell number, and only after that were true diversity and Gini coefficients computed with the tcR R package. The overlap coefficient, calculated on TCRB nucleotide sequences, was used to measure repertoire sharing. Out-of-frame TCRB sequences from naive cells were analyzed as a proxy for the pre-selection repertoire. TCRdb stores this immuneACCESS table with in-frame sequences only. Part of the clones is absent; in the studies checked, under half of the shortfall reflects unresolved V genes, and no reason is known for the rest. V, J and clone size are taken as reported in that table, and D and trimming were inferred from the DNA itself. The sample data list roughly 220,000 clones, and 15% to 20% of these were observed just once. The ten largest clones represent 0.065% to 0.095% of the sample.

The table lists this clone with a few counts. Its antigen remains unidentified. Base qualities were left out, and no much larger clone turns up one base away. The CDR3 has 15 amino acids, counting the end cysteine and phenylalanine. The only DNA kept is the CDR3, 45 bases in frame from the first base. The junction carries 14 bases between V and J, which are trimmed by 1 base and 6 bases respectively. CDR1 and CDR2, per the germline V gene, are SGHRS and YFSETQ. The chain employs TRBV5-1 and TRBJ2-4, with the D segment possibly TRBD1 or TRBD2, each aligning over 5 bases. The receptor was derived from a man aged 30 to 45 with type 1 diabetes. Sequences were obtained from naive CD4+ T cells from blood. The sample's cell subset or site label, decoded: true naive CD4+ T cells. The encoded CDR3 is CASSLNGDASNIQYF. The nucleotide sequence is given as TGCGCCAGCAGCTTGAACGGGGACGCTTCAAACATTCAGTACTTC.